The 27 T cell receptor beta chains listed next were all sequenced from one sample in a study of PD-1 blockade in classical Hodgkin lymphoma. TCRdb's table, derived via immunoSEQ multiplex PCR, lists solely in-frame clones and lacks some. Of about 28,000 clones listed, less than 80% are singletons. Described time point: cycle 4 day 1 (C4D1), after 5 to 7 weeks of nivolumab. Exposure to brentuximab vedotin varied, and each patient had relapsed following autologous stem cell transplantation. The CD4+ T cells used were purified from thawed PBMCs through magnetic negative selection. The input for sequencing was CD4+ T cells from blood, taken before the fourth cycle of nivolumab. Source of these receptors: a human donor with classical Hodgkin lymphoma.

The chain employs TRBV19 and TRBJ2-7; 7 bases are shared with TRBD1. This CDR3 has 16 amino acids. After removal of 1 base from V and 3 bases from J, the junction contained 9 bases not matched to a gene. CDR1 and CDR2 from the germline V gene are LNHDA and SQIVND (reference sequence). CDR3 coding DNA: TGTGCCAGTAGTATAGGAGATACAGGGGCTTTCTACGAGCAGTACTTC. Its protein is CASSIGDTGAFYEQYF.

This chain links TRBV18 with TRBJ2-7; 14 positions agree with TRBD2. CDR1 is KGHSH, CDR2 LQKENI, per germline. V was pared by 1 base and J by 5 bases, with 13 bases of the junction left unmatched. CDR3 length: 19 amino acids. The CDR3 region is CASSPRPETSGRGYHEQYF. CDR3 DNA sequence: TGTGCCAGCTCACCACGGCCAGAGACTAGCGGGAGGGGTTACCACGAGCAGTACTTC.

CDR3 protein: CASSQRGASYEQYF. The CDR3 DNA is TGTGCCAGCAGCCAGCGGGGGGCGTCCTACGAGCAGTACTTC. The V and J genes are TRBV7-9 and TRBJ2-7; 9 positions agree with TRBD2. CDR3 length: 14 residues. The germline gives CDR1 SEHNR, CDR2 FQNEAQ (reference sequence). The V segment lost 5 bases and the J segment 1 base; nucleotides outside the gene matches: 3. Full variable domain (rest looked up from reference TRBV7-9 and TRBJ2-7): DTGVSQNPRHKITKRGQNVTFRCDPISEHNRLYWYRQTLGQGPEFLTYFQNEAQLEKSRLLSDRFSAERPKGSFSTLEIQRTEQGDSAMYLCASSQRGASYEQYFGPGTRLTVT.

This rearrangement joins TRBV5-1 to TRBJ1-3; D gene ambiguous. CDR3 size: 15 residues. V was trimmed by 0 bases and J by 0 bases, leaving 7 bases between them. CDR1 is SGHRS and CDR2 is YFSETQ in the germline V gene. The CDR3 loop reads CASSLGGNSGNTIYF. In DNA, the CDR3 is TGCGCCAGCAGCTTGGGGGGTAACTCTGGAAACACCATATATTTT.

This chain joins TRBV6-5 and TRBJ2-7, with 7 nucleotides matching TRBD2. The V gene end was trimmed by 5 bases and the J gene end by 4 bases; junction bases not matched to a gene: 8. CDR1 is MNHEY, CDR2 SVGAGI, per germline. This CDR3 spans 14 amino acids. DNA of the CDR3: TGTGCCAGCAGTGGGGGGGGATCGGGATACGAGCAGTACTTC. It encodes CASSGGGSGYEQYF.

V and J are TRBV2 and TRBJ1-5, with TRBD1 identical over 7 bases. There are 15 residues in the CDR3. Trimming at V came to 6 bases and at J to 4 bases, leaving 9 bases not matched to a gene. The germline gives CDR1 SNHLY, CDR2 FYNNEI. The CDR3 sequence: CASRGDRGNNQPQHF. CDR3 in DNA: TGTGCCAGCAGGGGGGACAGAGGTAATAATCAGCCCCAGCATTTT.

This sequence joins TRBV7-9 and TRBJ2-2; TRBD1 might be the D (6 bases). V was shortened by 5 bases and J by 2 bases, with 15 bases between the two germline ends. Per germline, CDR1 SEHNR and CDR2 FQNEAQ (reference sequence). The CDR3 runs 16 residues. CDR3 DNA: TGTGCCAGCAGCGTACACAGGGACCAAAACACCGGGGAGCTGTTTTTT. Amino acid sequence: CASSVHRDQNTGELFF.

The chain carries TRBV7-2 and TRBJ1-5; D perhaps matches TRBD1 (5 bases). Germline CDR1 and CDR2: SGHTA and FQGNSA. CDR3 size: 13 residues. The V end was cut by 2 bases, the J end by 5 bases, with 7 bases between. CDR3 in amino acids: CASSLMGDQPQHF. CDR3 in DNA: TGTGCCAGCAGCTTAATGGGGGATCAGCCCCAGCATTTT. Based on the CDR3 plus reference TRBV7-2 and TRBJ1-5, the full variable domain is GAGVSQSPSNKVTEKGKDVELRCDPISGHTALYWYRQSLGQGLEFLIYFQGNSAPDKSGLPSDRFSAERTGGSVSTLTIQRTQQEDSAVYLCASSLMGDQPQHFGDGTRLSIL.

This sequence joins TRBV27 and TRBJ2-1, with TRBD1 matching over 8 bases. The CDR3 is made up of 15 amino acids. The germline V gene encodes CDR1 MNHEY and CDR2 SMNVEV (reference sequence). The V segment lost 4 bases and the J segment 7 bases; nucleotides outside the gene matches: 9. CDR3 in amino acids: CASSSRNTGGNEQFF. The DNA of the CDR3 is TGTGCCAGCAGTTCTCGAAACACAGGGGGGAATGAGCAGTTCTTC.

V is TRBV6-1 and J is TRBJ2-1; the match to TRBD2 covers 9 bases. V lost 6 bases and J lost 0; bases outside the gene matches: 3. CDR3 length: 15 residues. CDR1 and CDR2 from the germline V gene are MNHNS and SASEGT. CDR3 sequence: CASSLSGSSYNEQFF. DNA of the CDR3: TGTGCCAGCAGCCTTAGCGGGAGCTCCTACAATGAGCAGTTCTTC.

The chain is built from TRBV11-2 and TRBJ1-2; tentatively, D is TRBD1 (6 bases). The CDR3 totals 15 residues. Germline V CDR1 and CDR2: SGHAT, FQNNGV. Deletions cut 5 bases from V and 5 bases from J, with 18 bases between. CDR3 sequence (DNA): TGTGCCAGCAGCACACATACAGGGCCCCTATATGGCTACACCTTC. Amino acid sequence: CASSTHTGPLYGYTF.

V and J are TRBV19 and TRBJ2-3; 7 nucleotides match TRBD1. The CDR3 is 13 amino acids. Germline CDR1 LNHDA, CDR2 SQIVND (reference sequence). J was trimmed by 6 bases and V by 9 bases; bases with no gene match: 9. CDR3 nucleotides: TGTGCCAGCTCGTCACAGGGGACGGATACGCAGTATTTT. Its protein product is CASSSQGTDTQYF.

This chain uses TRBV29-1 with TRBJ2-5; tentative D call: TRBD2 (7 bases). The closer fit of TRBJ2-7 to the DNA end suggests the J call may be wrong. This CDR3 has 14 amino acids. CDR1 is SQVTM and CDR2 is ANQGSEA in the germline V gene. CDR3 region: CSVRGGALPYEQYF. DNA of the CDR3: TGCAGCGTGAGGGGGGGAGCGCTACCCTACGAGCAGTACTTC.

The chain joins TRBV6-5 to TRBJ2-7, with D uncertain. The CDR3 extends over 15 amino acids. Germline values: CDR1 MNHEY, CDR2 SVGAGI. Trimming took off 0 bases at V and 6 bases at J, with 15 bases between the two ends. CDR3 in amino acids: CASSYSDRRLGEQYF. CDR3 coding DNA: TGTGCCAGCAGTTACTCCGACCGACGCCTCGGCGAGCAGTACTTC.

This clone has only a few counts. The chain links TRBV7-9 to TRBJ2-1; D tentatively fits TRBD1 or TRBD2 (5 bases each). Deletions cut 8 bases from V and 11 bases from J, with 16 bases between. From germline, CDR1 is SEHNR and CDR2 FQNEAQ (reference sequence). The CDR3 has 12 amino acids. The CDR3 protein is CASGTWASKQFF. CDR3 bases: TGTGCCAGCGGGACCTGGGCCTCCAAGCAGTTCTTC.

The V call is TRBV6-5, the J call TRBJ1-2, with TRBD1 matching over 9 bases. J was trimmed by 5 bases and V by 2 bases; bases with no gene match: 3. Germline assignment: CDR1 MNHEY and CDR2 SVGAGI. The CDR3 consists of 14 residues. The CDR3, as DNA: TGTGCCAGCAGTTACACCGGGACAGGGTATGGCTACACCTTC. Translation: CASSYTGTGYGYTF.

This clone appeared a single time. The chain is built from TRBV19 and TRBJ1-5, with 7 positions matching TRBD1. From germline, CDR1 is LNHDA and CDR2 SQIVND (reference sequence). This CDR3 has 18 amino acids. J lost 0 bases, V lost 7 bases, and 15 bases had no gene match. CDR3 protein: CASKGQGGSLYSNQPQHF. CDR3 sequence (DNA): TGTGCCAGTAAGGGTCAAGGGGGCTCCCTCTATAGCAATCAGCCCCAGCATTTT.

This sequence joins TRBV30 and TRBJ2-7, with D perhaps being TRBD1 or TRBD2 (5 bases each). Germline CDR1 and CDR2: GTSNPN and SVGIG (reference sequence). CDR3 length: 14 amino acids. Trimming removed 2 bases at V and 6 bases at J, with 17 bases between. The CDR3 here is CAWSPGTRTGEQYF. In DNA, the CDR3 is TGTGCCTGGAGTCCAGGGACCCGGACGGGCGAGCAGTACTTC.

The chain recombines TRBV7-2 with TRBJ2-1; no definite D call. CDR3 length: 13 residues. The germline gives CDR1 SGHTA, CDR2 FQGNSA. The V end was cut by 4 bases, the J end by 10 bases, with 14 bases between. CDR3 amino acids: CASSSQKGQEQFF. As DNA, the CDR3 is TGTGCCAGCAGCTCCCAGAAAGGGCAGGAGCAGTTCTTC.

The chain links TRBV29-1 to TRBJ2-4, with D tentatively TRBD1 (7 bases). This CDR3 comprises 17 residues. The V gene's germline CDR1 is SQVTM and CDR2 ANQGSEA. V lost 4 bases, J lost 0 bases, and 19 bases lay in between. CDR3 amino acids: CSVVGAGTALAKNIQYF. CDR3 nucleotide sequence: TGCAGCGTTGTGGGCGCGGGGACAGCCCTAGCCAAAAACATTCAGTACTTC.

The rearrangement joins TRBV29-1 to TRBJ1-2, with 9 nucleotides matching TRBD1. The V segment lost 4 bases and the J segment 8 bases; nucleotides outside the gene matches: 14. In germline, CDR1 is SQVTM, CDR2 ANQGSEA. The CDR3 extends over 15 amino acids. The CDR3: CSVAGTGMGFGGYTF. In DNA, the CDR3 is TGCAGCGTTGCCGGGACAGGGATGGGATTCGGAGGCTACACCTTC.

This chain links TRBV10-3 with TRBJ1-3, with 9 bases aligning to TRBD1. Germline trimming cut 10 bases from V and 7 bases from J; bases unmatched to any gene: 8. From germline, CDR1 is ENHRY and CDR2 SYGVKD. This CDR3 is built from 13 residues. DNA for the CDR3: TGTGCCACCTCGGGACAGGGCAGTAACACCATATATTTT. It is translated as CATSGQGSNTIYF.

This chain joins TRBV2 and TRBJ2-3, with unresolved D. The CDR3 is 13 residues long. Germline V gene sequence: CDR1 SNHLY, CDR2 FYNNEI. The V end lost 7 bases, the J end lost 1 base, and 9 bases lay between the germline ends. CDR3 sequence (DNA): TGTGCCAGCACCTCGACACGCACAGATACGCAGTATTTT. This sequence encodes CASTSTRTDTQYF.

This chain links TRBV7-2 with TRBJ2-7, with a weak D call TRBD1 (5 bases). Trimming removed 6 bases at V and 2 bases at J, with 17 bases between. The CDR3 has 15 residues. Germline loops: CDR1 SGHTA, CDR2 FQGNSA. CDR3: CASSWGLQGTYEQYF. The DNA of the CDR3 is TGTGCCAGCAGTTGGGGCCTCCAGGGCACCTACGAGCAGTACTTC. Drawing the rest from reference TRBV7-2 and TRBJ2-7, the complete variable domain is GAGVSQSPSNKVTEKGKDVELRCDPISGHTALYWYRQSLGQGLEFLIYFQGNSAPDKSGLPSDRFSAERTGGSVSTLTIQRTQQEDSAVYLCASSWGLQGTYEQYFGPGTRLTVT.

The chain carries TRBV29-1 and TRBJ2-1; no clear D gene. Germline assignment: CDR1 SQVTM and CDR2 ANQGSEA. The CDR3 is made up of 12 amino acids. The ends were cut back, 5 bases at V and 16 bases at J, with 21 bases in the middle. The CDR3 DNA is TGCAGCGTTATTTTGACCACGGACGGTTATTTCTTC. This gives the protein CSVILTTDGYFF.

The chain recombines TRBV5-8 with TRBJ2-5; D may match TRBD1 or TRBD2 (6 bases each). Germline loops: CDR1 SGHTS, CDR2 YDEGEE. The CDR3 covers 15 residues. Trimming stripped 3 bases from V and 7 bases from J, with 19 bases between. The CDR3 region is CASSYSGTLSGTQYF. The CDR3 nucleotides are TGTGCCAGCAGCTATTCCGGGACACTTAGCGGGACCCAGTACTTC.

The chain has TRBV18 and TRBJ1-2; 7 bases are a match to TRBD1. Germline V gives CDR1 KGHSH, CDR2 LQKENI. V lost 3 bases, J lost 4 bases, and 5 bases stayed unmatched. CDR3 length: 14 residues. The chain's CDR3 is CASSPPRDSYGYTF. The DNA for the CDR3 is TGTGCCAGCTCACCCCCCCGGGACAGCTATGGCTACACCTTC.